Listed below are T cell receptor beta chains from one sample, sequenced in a study of shared clonotypes between healthy human individuals. Produced via immunoSEQ multiplex PCR; TCRdb's table is partial and in-frame only. The sample holds approximately 350,000 clones, roughly 70% seen once. The specimen sequenced was memory CD4+ T cells sorted from blood. The receptor source for this set is a man aged 25 to 45 in good health. Both conserved end residues are part of each CDR3. Fields, in order: CDR3 length, J gene, D gene, V gene, clone size, CDR3 DNA, CDR3 protein. A D gene is named only where the DNA matches it firmly. Size tells how often a clone was seen (once, few, many) or the class of an expanded clone, and some rows leave it out.

cdr3_length: 14; j_call: TRBJ1-4; d_call: NA; v_call: TRBV28; clone_size: NA; cdr3_nt: TGTGCCAGCAGTTTAGTCTCCCATAATGAAAAACTGTTTTTT; cdr3_aa: CASSLVSHNEKLFF
cdr3_length: 16; j_call: TRBJ1-1; d_call: NA; v_call: TRBV7-8; clone_size: many; cdr3_nt: TGTGCCAGCGGTATCCAGGCGGGGAGCCAGAACACTGAAGCTTTCTTT; cdr3_aa: CASGIQAGSQNTEAFF
cdr3_length: 14; j_call: TRBJ2-5; d_call: NA; v_call: TRBV28; clone_size: NA; cdr3_nt: TGTGCCAGCAGGAGAGGGAGGGGGAGAGAGACCCAGTACTTC; cdr3_aa: CASRRGRGRETQYF
cdr3_length: 13; j_call: TRBJ1-2; d_call: NA; v_call: TRBV19; clone_size: NA; cdr3_nt: TGTGCCAGTAGTATACAGCCGTGGGAGGGCTACACCTTC; cdr3_aa: CASSIQPWEGYTF
cdr3_length: 13; j_call: TRBJ1-4; d_call: NA; v_call: TRBV7-2; clone_size: NA; cdr3_nt: TGTGCCAGCAGCTTAGGAAGGACAGAGGAACTGTTTTTT; cdr3_aa: CASSLGRTEELFF
cdr3_length: 14; j_call: TRBJ1-4; d_call: NA; v_call: TRBV5-1; clone_size: NA; cdr3_nt: TGCGCCAGCAGCCGGGACGGAGGAAATGAAAAACTGTTTTTT; cdr3_aa: CASSRDGGNEKLFF
cdr3_length: 14; j_call: TRBJ1-1; d_call: TRBD1; v_call: TRBV4-1; clone_size: NA; cdr3_nt: TGCGCCAGCAGCCAGGAGAGACAGGGCACTGAAGCTTTCTTT; cdr3_aa: CASSQERQGTEAFF
cdr3_length: 15; j_call: TRBJ2-5; d_call: NA; v_call: TRBV9; clone_size: NA; cdr3_nt: TGTGCCAGCAGCCCAGCTCACGGTAGCGTTACGGCCCAGTACTTC; cdr3_aa: CASSPAHGSVTAQYF
cdr3_length: 14; j_call: TRBJ1-1; d_call: NA; v_call: TRBV5-1; clone_size: NA; cdr3_nt: TGCGCCAGCAGCCCCTCGGGGGACGGGACTGAAGCTTTCTTT; cdr3_aa: CASSPSGDGTEAFF
cdr3_length: 16; j_call: TRBJ2-2; d_call: NA; v_call: TRBV10-3; clone_size: NA; cdr3_nt: TGTGCCATCAGTGAGGTCTCGGGAGTAGGCACCGGGGAGCTGTTTTTT; cdr3_aa: CAISEVSGVGTGELFF
cdr3_length: 16; j_call: TRBJ2-7; d_call: NA; v_call: TRBV14; clone_size: NA; cdr3_nt: TGTGCCAGCAGCCACCTCGGACTACGTACAACGGGCGAGCAGTACTTC; cdr3_aa: CASSHLGLRTTGEQYF
cdr3_length: 18; j_call: TRBJ2-7; d_call: NA; v_call: TRBV9; clone_size: NA; cdr3_nt: TGTGCCAGCAGCGTAACCGCCTCAGGGGGGGGGCGCTGGGAGGTGCAGTACTTC; cdr3_aa: CASSVTASGGGRWEVQYF
cdr3_length: 14; j_call: TRBJ2-5; d_call: TRBD2; v_call: TRBV28; clone_size: NA; cdr3_nt: TGTGCCAGCAGTCAAGCGGGAGATTCGGAGACCCAGTACTTC; cdr3_aa: CASSQAGDSETQYF
cdr3_length: 15; j_call: TRBJ1-2; d_call: TRBD1; v_call: TRBV19; clone_size: few; cdr3_nt: TGTGCCAGTAGTATAGATCGACAGGGTTTCGATGGCTACACCTTC; cdr3_aa: CASSIDRQGFDGYTF
cdr3_length: 15; j_call: TRBJ1-4; d_call: NA; v_call: TRBV7-2; clone_size: few; cdr3_nt: TGTGCCAGCAGCTACGCCGGGACAACTAATGAAAAACTGTTTTTT; cdr3_aa: CASSYAGTTNEKLFF
cdr3_length: 15; j_call: TRBJ1-3; d_call: NA; v_call: TRBV11-2; clone_size: NA; cdr3_nt: TGTGCCAGTTCGGACAGACCTGTCTCTGGAAACACCATATATTTT; cdr3_aa: CASSDRPVSGNTIYF
cdr3_length: 14; j_call: TRBJ1-6; d_call: NA; v_call: TRBV18; clone_size: NA; cdr3_nt: TGTGCCAGCTCACCGACAGTAAGCAACTCACCCCTCCACTTT; cdr3_aa: CASSPTVSNSPLHF
cdr3_length: 14; j_call: TRBJ1-2; d_call: TRBD1; v_call: TRBV28; clone_size: NA; cdr3_nt: TGTGCCAGCAGTTTACCCGGGACAGGTTATGGCTACACCTTC; cdr3_aa: CASSLPGTGYGYTF
cdr3_length: 13; j_call: TRBJ1-1; d_call: NA; v_call: TRBV18; clone_size: NA; cdr3_nt: TGTGCCAGCTCACCAGACCGCGTCCATGAAGCTTTCTTT; cdr3_aa: CASSPDRVHEAFF
cdr3_length: 13; j_call: TRBJ2-5; d_call: NA; v_call: TRBV5-1; clone_size: NA; cdr3_nt: TGCGCCAGCAGCATACAGGGTGGGGAGACCCAGTACTTC; cdr3_aa: CASSIQGGETQYF
cdr3_length: 19; j_call: TRBJ2-7; d_call: TRBD2; v_call: TRBV4-2; clone_size: NA; cdr3_nt: TGTGCCAGCAGCCAATATCTCGGCGGGACTAGCGGAAGCTCCTACGAGCAGTACTTC; cdr3_aa: CASSQYLGGTSGSSYEQYF
cdr3_length: 15; j_call: TRBJ1-1; d_call: NA; v_call: TRBV9; clone_size: NA; cdr3_nt: TGTGCCAGCAGCGTTTCCGGGGCGGGAAACACTGAAGCTTTCTTT; cdr3_aa: CASSVSGAGNTEAFF
cdr3_length: 16; j_call: TRBJ1-1; d_call: NA; v_call: TRBV9; clone_size: few; cdr3_nt: TGTGCCAGCAGCGTAGGCCTGGGGGTCTCGAACACTGAAGCTTTCTTT; cdr3_aa: CASSVGLGVSNTEAFF
cdr3_length: 13; j_call: TRBJ2-3; d_call: NA; v_call: TRBV19; clone_size: NA; cdr3_nt: TGTGCCAGTAACCCTACCAGCGGGACAACGCAGTATTTT; cdr3_aa: CASNPTSGTTQYF
cdr3_length: 13; j_call: TRBJ1-1; d_call: NA; v_call: TRBV2; clone_size: NA; cdr3_nt: TGTGCCAGTGAACAGGGCTTAAACACTGAAGCTTTCTTT; cdr3_aa: CASEQGLNTEAFF
cdr3_length: 16; j_call: TRBJ2-5; d_call: TRBD2; v_call: TRBV18; clone_size: NA; cdr3_nt: TGTGCCAGCTCGCCAAGTCTCCGGGACTACGAAGAGACCCAGTACTTC; cdr3_aa: CASSPSLRDYEETQYF
cdr3_length: 14; j_call: TRBJ2-7; d_call: TRBD2; v_call: TRBV28; clone_size: few; cdr3_nt: TGTGCCAGCAGCCCCTTGAGTAGCGGGAGTCGGCAGTACTTC; cdr3_aa: CASSPLSSGSRQYF
cdr3_length: 11; j_call: TRBJ2-7; d_call: NA; v_call: TRBV28; clone_size: NA; cdr3_nt: TGTGCCAGCAGTTTGCACTACGAGCAGTACTTC; cdr3_aa: CASSLHYEQYF
cdr3_length: 15; j_call: TRBJ2-1; d_call: NA; v_call: TRBV9; clone_size: once; cdr3_nt: TGTGCCAGCAGCGTACGGCCCGCCTCGGTCGATGAGCAGTTCTTC; cdr3_aa: CASSVRPASVDEQFF
cdr3_length: 15; j_call: TRBJ2-7; d_call: TRBD1; v_call: TRBV2; clone_size: few; cdr3_nt: TGTGCCAGCAAAAGCCCGGGACAGGACACCTACGAGCAGTACTTC; cdr3_aa: CASKSPGQDTYEQYF
cdr3_length: 14; j_call: TRBJ1-2; d_call: TRBD1; v_call: TRBV5-6; clone_size: NA; cdr3_nt: TGTGCCAGCAGCTTGGGACAGGGGTACAGGGGCTACACCTTC; cdr3_aa: CASSLGQGYRGYTF
cdr3_length: 13; j_call: TRBJ1-5; d_call: NA; v_call: TRBV18; clone_size: many; cdr3_nt: TGTGCCAGCACGATACAGGAAAATCAGCCCCAGCATTTT; cdr3_aa: CASTIQENQPQHF
cdr3_length: 15; j_call: TRBJ1-2; d_call: NA; v_call: TRBV5-6; clone_size: NA; cdr3_nt: TGTGCCAGCAGCTTGCCGGCCGGAGATAACTATGGCTACACCTTC; cdr3_aa: CASSLPAGDNYGYTF
cdr3_length: 16; j_call: TRBJ2-1; d_call: NA; v_call: TRBV10-1; clone_size: NA; cdr3_nt: TGCGCCAGCAGTGATTCCCGAAAGGGAGGCTACAATGAGCAGTTCTTC; cdr3_aa: CASSDSRKGGYNEQFF
cdr3_length: 15; j_call: TRBJ1-5; d_call: TRBD1; v_call: TRBV2; clone_size: NA; cdr3_nt: TGTGCCAGCGCCCGGGACAGCGGCGGAGATCAGCCCCAGCATTTT; cdr3_aa: CASARDSGGDQPQHF
cdr3_length: 13; j_call: TRBJ2-7; d_call: TRBD2; v_call: TRBV28; clone_size: few; cdr3_nt: TGTGCCAGCATGAGCGGGAGAACCTACGAGCAGTACTTC; cdr3_aa: CASMSGRTYEQYF
cdr3_length: 14; j_call: TRBJ1-4; d_call: NA; v_call: TRBV27; clone_size: NA; cdr3_nt: TGTGCCAGCAGTTACCCCGGGCCGAGAGTGAAACTGTTTTTT; cdr3_aa: CASSYPGPRVKLFF
cdr3_length: 13; j_call: TRBJ2-4; d_call: NA; v_call: TRBV14; clone_size: NA; cdr3_nt: TGTGCCAGCAGCCAAGATTACCTTAACATTCAGTACTTC; cdr3_aa: CASSQDYLNIQYF
cdr3_length: 13; j_call: TRBJ1-1; d_call: NA; v_call: TRBV28; clone_size: NA; cdr3_nt: TGTGCCAGCAGACCGGGGGGAGACACTGAAGCTTTCTTT; cdr3_aa: CASRPGGDTEAFF
cdr3_length: 15; j_call: TRBJ2-1; d_call: NA; v_call: TRBV7-7; clone_size: NA; cdr3_nt: TGTGCCAGCAGCTCATTGGGAAGCTCCTACAATGAGCAGTTCTTC; cdr3_aa: CASSSLGSSYNEQFF
cdr3_length: 17; j_call: TRBJ2-1; d_call: TRBD2; v_call: TRBV18; clone_size: NA; cdr3_nt: TGTGCCAGCTCACCTGGAGGACTAGCGGATTCCTACAATGAGCAGTTCTTC; cdr3_aa: CASSPGGLADSYNEQFF
cdr3_length: 11; j_call: TRBJ1-1; d_call: TRBD1; v_call: TRBV12-5; clone_size: NA; cdr3_nt: TGTGCTAGTGGGACCGAGAGGGGGCTCGATTTT; cdr3_aa: CASGTERGLDF
cdr3_length: 14; j_call: TRBJ2-4; d_call: NA; v_call: TRBV11-2; clone_size: NA; cdr3_nt: TGTGCCAGCAGCAGAGTGGTGGGGAGCAACATTCAGTACTTC; cdr3_aa: CASSRVVGSNIQYF
cdr3_length: 14; j_call: TRBJ1-1; d_call: TRBD1; v_call: TRBV9; clone_size: NA; cdr3_nt: TGTGCCAGCAGCACGAGGGGACAGGTACATGAAGCTTTCTTT; cdr3_aa: CASSTRGQVHEAFF
cdr3_length: 15; j_call: TRBJ1-5; d_call: NA; v_call: TRBV28; clone_size: NA; cdr3_nt: TGTGCCAGCAGTACCCCGCAGGGCCCCCATCAGCCCCAGCATTTT; cdr3_aa: CASSTPQGPHQPQHF
cdr3_length: 15; j_call: TRBJ2-2; d_call: NA; v_call: TRBV7-3; clone_size: NA; cdr3_nt: TGTGCCAGCAGCTTACGACTAGGGGTCACCGGGGAGCTGTTTTTT; cdr3_aa: CASSLRLGVTGELFF
cdr3_length: 17; j_call: TRBJ2-7; d_call: TRBD1; v_call: TRBV5-6; clone_size: few; cdr3_nt: TGTGCCAGCAGCTTTCTCCCGACAGGGAGCCTCTCCTACGAGCAGTACTTC; cdr3_aa: CASSFLPTGSLSYEQYF
cdr3_length: 13; j_call: TRBJ2-5; d_call: NA; v_call: TRBV5-1; clone_size: NA; cdr3_nt: TGCGCCAGCAGCTTCCAAATCCAAGAGACCCAGTACTTC; cdr3_aa: CASSFQIQETQYF
cdr3_length: 14; j_call: TRBJ2-1; d_call: NA; v_call: TRBV6-1; clone_size: NA; cdr3_nt: TGTGCCAGCAGTGAAGGGAGCTCCTACAATGAGCAGTTCTTC; cdr3_aa: CASSEGSSYNEQFF